A single TCR beta chain is shown here with its context. This entry is derived from a study of blood T cells in healthy people across ages. The V gene lost 3 bases and the J gene lost 6 bases, with 16 bases spanning the gap. CDR1 is SGHRS and CDR2 is YFSETQ in the germline V gene. The CDR3 totals 14 residues. Alongside a J-beta primer mix, a sample-barcoded 5' primer served in a second PCR lasting about 6 to 11 cycles. A single record per CDR3 protein comes from TCRdb applying MiXCR to the 5' RACE reads. Of over 600,000 distinct CDR3 sequences in the sample, around a fifth were seen once. The receptor was isolated from a man aged 70-80 years in good health. Sequenced sample: blood. The chain is built from TRBV5-1 and TRBJ2-7, with D perhaps TRBD1 (6 bases). The chain's CDR3 is CASSSGQPTGEQYF. The CDR3 coding sequence is TGCGCCAGCAGCTCCGGACAGCCCACCGGCGAGCAGTACTTC.